The 13 T cell receptor beta chains reported below all come from one sample, sequenced in a study of blood T cell repertoires in COVID-19. Using immunoSEQ multiplex PCR, the repertoire was profiled, and TCRdb retains in-frame clones only, with some absent. The data show about 160,000 clones, approximately 83% seen once. The specimen was peripheral blood. The receptors come from a woman of 80 years or more with active or convalescent COVID-19.

The chain recombines TRBV12-3 or TRBV12-4 with TRBJ1-2, with D hard to call. The CDR3 is made up of 11 amino acids. The V and J ends lost 2 bases and 8 bases respectively, with 6 bases between them. The CDR3 DNA reads as TGTGCCAGCAGTTTAAGCCGCGGCTACACCTTC. Its translation: CASSLSRGYTF.

The chain recombines TRBV5-1 with TRBJ1-1, with a tentative D call TRBD1 (5 bases). V gave up 0 bases and J gave up 9 bases, with 18 bases separating them. CDR1 and CDR2 (germline): SGHRS, YFSETQ. The CDR3 extends over 15 amino acids. CDR3 in DNA: TGCGCCAGCAGCTTGGGTGGCGTGGGGCCGCCGAAAGCTTTCTTT. This sequence encodes CASSLGGVGPPKAFF.

The V and J genes are TRBV5-1 and TRBJ1-1; TRBD1 matches at 8 bases. After removal of 4 bases from V and 7 bases from J, the junction contained 3 bases not matched to a gene. The V gene's germline CDR1 is SGHRS and CDR2 YFSETQ. The CDR3 loop spans 12 amino acids. Written as DNA, the CDR3 is TGCGCCAGCAGCAGGACAGGGATTGAAGCTTTCTTT. Protein product: CASSRTGIEAFF.

This rearrangement joins TRBV7-2 to TRBJ2-1, with D possibly TRBD1 on 5 matching bases. In germline, CDR1 is SGHTA, CDR2 FQGNSA. This CDR3 comprises 16 residues. V was shortened by 1 base and J by 2 bases, with 12 bases between the two germline ends. CDR3 nucleotide sequence: TGTGCCAGCAGCTTAGGGGGCGGATATACCTACAATGAGCAGTTCTTC. Translated: CASSLGGGYTYNEQFF.

This chain uses TRBV6-5 with TRBJ2-7, with D perhaps TRBD1 (7 bases). This CDR3 has 15 amino acids. Per germline, CDR1 MNHEY and CDR2 SVGAGI. V shed 1 base and J shed 6 bases, with 16 bases lying between them. The CDR3 sequence is CASSYLWDSSGEQYF. In DNA form, the CDR3 reads TGTGCCAGCAGTTACTTGTGGGACAGTAGCGGCGAGCAGTACTTC.

The chain carries TRBV19 and TRBJ1-4, with 8 bases matching TRBD1. The germline gives CDR1 LNHDA, CDR2 SQIVND (reference sequence). V was clipped by 7 bases and J by 8 bases; unmatched bases: 12. The CDR3 has 15 residues. The CDR3 region has the DNA TGTGCCAGTAAGCCGCCCGGACAGGGTAAGGAAAAACTGTTTTTT. As protein: CASKPPGQGKEKLFF.

The V and J genes are TRBV3-1 (or the pseudogene TRBV3-2) and TRBJ1-1; D unclear. V was trimmed by 8 bases and J by 7 bases, leaving 14 bases between them. CDR3 length: 12 amino acids. Per germline, CDR1 LGHDT and CDR2 YNNKEL (reference sequence). CDR3 sequence: CASAGGPVEAFF. The CDR3 DNA is TGTGCCAGCGCAGGAGGCCCAGTTGAAGCTTTCTTT.

The chain joins TRBV6-6 to TRBJ2-2; D not certain. The CDR3 has 14 amino acids. V was trimmed by 4 bases and J by 1 base, leaving 7 bases between them. Germline V lookup: CDR1 MNHNY, CDR2 SVGAGI (reference sequence). CDR3 loop: CASSFTENTGELFF. In DNA form, the CDR3 reads TGTGCCAGCAGTTTCACAGAGAACACCGGGGAGCTGTTTTTT.

This chain uses TRBV5-1 with TRBJ2-7; TRBD1 agrees at 9 bases. The germline CDR1 and CDR2 sequences are SGHRS and YFSETQ. The CDR3 runs to 15 residues. V was clipped by 2 bases and J by 2 bases; unmatched bases: 5. DNA for the CDR3: TGCGCCAGCAGCTTAGGACAGGGGAAGCCCTACGAGCAGTACTTC. This encodes CASSLGQGKPYEQYF. Together with reference TRBV5-1 and TRBJ2-7, the CDR3 gives the full variable domain: KAGVTQTPRYLIKTRGQQVTLSCSPISGHRSVSWYQQTPGQGLQFLFEYFSETQRNKGNFPGRFSGRQFSNSRSEMNVSTLELGDSALYLCASSLGQGKPYEQYFGPGTRLTVT.

The CDR3 reads CASSPRTGGDEQYF. DNA for the CDR3: TGTGCCAGCAGCCCCCGGACAGGGGGAGACGAGCAGTACTTC. The genes are TRBV3-1 (or the pseudogene TRBV3-2) and TRBJ2-7; 10 nucleotides line up with TRBD1. The V and J ends lost 4 bases and 5 bases, in that order; junction bases with no gene match: 5. The CDR3 length is 14 residues. Germline loops: CDR1 LGHDT, CDR2 YNNKEL (reference sequence).

This clone was observed a single time. The gene calls are TRBV7-2 and TRBJ2-7; D gene uncertain. Germline V CDR1 and CDR2: SGHTA, FQGNSA. The CDR3 contains 14 residues. The ends were cut back, 5 bases at V and 1 base at J, with 12 bases in the middle. CDR3 nucleotides: TGTGCCAGCAGCCCCCTCGGAGCTTCCTACGAGCAGTACTTC. It specifies CASSPLGASYEQYF.

The V and J genes are TRBV12-5 and TRBJ2-2; D is perhaps TRBD1 (5 bases). Trimming pared 0 bases from V and 3 bases from J, leaving 17 bases between. CDR1 is LGHNT, CDR2 FRNRAP, per germline. The CDR3 is 18 amino acids. CDR3: CASGLVQETAGDTGELFF. The CDR3 coding sequence is TGTGCTAGTGGTTTGGTACAGGAGACAGCTGGGGACACCGGGGAGCTGTTTTTT.

V and J are TRBV6-2 or TRBV6-3 and TRBJ2-1; tentatively, D is TRBD2 (6 bases). V dropped 0 bases and J dropped 6 bases, with 21 bases sitting between them. The V gene's germline CDR1 is MNHEY and CDR2 SVGEGT. The CDR3 consists of 18 residues. This chain's CDR3 is CASSYSGVRDPTPNEQFF. CDR3 nucleotide sequence: TGTGCCAGCAGTTACTCTGGAGTGCGGGACCCAACCCCCAATGAGCAGTTCTTC.